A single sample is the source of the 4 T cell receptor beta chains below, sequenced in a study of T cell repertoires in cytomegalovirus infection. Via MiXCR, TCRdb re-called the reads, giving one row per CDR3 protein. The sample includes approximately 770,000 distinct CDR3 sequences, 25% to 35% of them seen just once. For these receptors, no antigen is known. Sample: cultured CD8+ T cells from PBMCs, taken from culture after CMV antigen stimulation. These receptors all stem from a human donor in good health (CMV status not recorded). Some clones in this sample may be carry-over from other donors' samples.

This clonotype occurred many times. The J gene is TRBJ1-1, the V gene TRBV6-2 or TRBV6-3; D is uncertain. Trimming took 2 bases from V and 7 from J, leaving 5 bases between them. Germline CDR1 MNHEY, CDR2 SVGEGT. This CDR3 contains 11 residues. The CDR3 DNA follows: TGTGCCAGCAGTTACCCAGGTGAAGCTTTCTTT. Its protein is CASSYPGEAFF.

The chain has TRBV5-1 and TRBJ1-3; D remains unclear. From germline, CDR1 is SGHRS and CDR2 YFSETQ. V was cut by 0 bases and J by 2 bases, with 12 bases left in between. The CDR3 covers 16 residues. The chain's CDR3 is CASSLGWQNAGNTIYF. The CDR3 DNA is TGCGCCAGCAGCTTGGGTTGGCAGAATGCTGGAAACACCATATATTTT.

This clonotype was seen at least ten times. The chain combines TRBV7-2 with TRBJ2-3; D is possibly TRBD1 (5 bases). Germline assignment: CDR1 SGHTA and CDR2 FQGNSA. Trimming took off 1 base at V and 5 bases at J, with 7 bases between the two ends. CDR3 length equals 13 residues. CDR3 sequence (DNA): TGTGCCAGCAGCTTAGGCAGGGAAGATACGCAGTATTTT. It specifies CASSLGREDTQYF.

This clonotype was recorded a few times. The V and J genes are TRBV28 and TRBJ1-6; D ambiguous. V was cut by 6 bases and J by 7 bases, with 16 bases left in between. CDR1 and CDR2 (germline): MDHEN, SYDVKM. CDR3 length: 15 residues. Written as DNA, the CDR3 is TGTGCCAGCAGACTGACCCCTCGCGGGAATTCACCCCTCCACTTT. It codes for CASRLTPRGNSPLHF. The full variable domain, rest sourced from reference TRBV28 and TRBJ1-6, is DVKVTQSSRYLVKRTGEKVFLECVQDMDHENMFWYRQDPGLGLRLIYFSYDVKMKEKGDIPEGYSVSREKKERFSLILESASTNQTSMYLCASRLTPRGNSPLHFGNGTRLTVT.